This is a list of T cell receptor beta chains from one sample in a study of cytomegalovirus exposure and HLA in healthy donors. Using immunoSEQ multiplex PCR, the repertoire was profiled, and TCRdb retains in-frame clones only, with some absent. This table has 200,000 or so clones, less than 90% appearing once. The sequenced sample was PBMCs. The receptors stem from a woman aged 18-35 years in good health and CMV-seronegative. Both conserved end residues are part of each CDR3.

V: TRBV30; J: TRBJ2-7; CDR3: CAWSAPGQGAYEQYF
V: TRBV27; J: TRBJ2-5; CDR3: CASSLEETQYF
V: TRBV25-1; J: TRBJ2-1; CDR3: CASSEVASGGYNEQFF
V: TRBV30; J: TRBJ2-7; CDR3: CAWNRGVGSYEQYF
V: TRBV18; J: TRBJ2-3; CDR3: CASSPNVASGRSSTDTQYF
V: TRBV5-4; J: TRBJ2-3; CDR3: CASSLAGSTDTQYF
V: TRBV9; J: TRBJ2-7; CDR3: CASSAGTGVYEQYF
V: TRBV27; J: TRBJ2-3; CDR3: CASIGRGQGTDTQYF
V: TRBV2; J: TRBJ2-7; CDR3: CASSVMRSYEQYF
V: TRBV6-1; J: TRBJ1-1; CDR3: CASSSGTGWRTEAFF
V: TRBV29-1; J: TRBJ2-3; CDR3: CSVKELAGLTDTQYF
V: TRBV19; J: TRBJ2-1; CDR3: CASSPLGKSSYNEQFF
V: TRBV18; J: TRBJ2-7; CDR3: CASSPRSGRESEQYF
V: TRBV6-4; J: TRBJ1-5; CDR3: CASSEGLGQPQHF
V: TRBV27; J: TRBJ2-7; CDR3: CASREGLAGGSEQYF
V: TRBV5-1; J: TRBJ2-3; CDR3: CASSFSGTSGRVQDTQYF
V: TRBV5-8; J: TRBJ1-5; CDR3: CASSFLRQPQHF
V: TRBV6-5; J: TRBJ1-5; CDR3: CASSPRDTRQPQHF
V: TRBV5-1; J: TRBJ2-2; CDR3: CASSLVASGGPRSNTGELFF
V: TRBV15; J: TRBJ2-3; CDR3: CATSRGTETSVYTQYF
V: TRBV29-1; J: TRBJ2-1; CDR3: CSVEVGPYNEQFF
V: TRBV27; J: TRBJ1-5; CDR3: CASSPGVNQPQHF
V: TRBV5-6; J: TRBJ1-4; CDR3: CASSPAGQGRRNEKLFF
V: TRBV28; J: TRBJ2-7; CDR3: CASSSFDNFYEQYF
V: TRBV7-6; J: TRBJ1-4; CDR3: CASSLGASRNEKLFF
V: TRBV4-1; J: TRBJ1-5; CDR3: CASSQSGQTSNQPQHF
V: TRBV6-1; J: TRBJ2-7; CDR3: CASSDRTLGQYF
V: TRBV18; J: TRBJ2-7; CDR3: CASSQDTGVPYEQYF
V: TRBV11-2; J: TRBJ2-1; CDR3: CASSLGKLDRDNEQFF
V: TRBV25-1; J: TRBJ2-3; CDR3: CASSISGGADTQYF